A selection of T cell receptor beta chains follows, all from one sample in a study of Ad26.COV2.S vaccination and SARS-CoV-2 variants. TCRdb keeps only in-frame clones here, not all; method: immunoSEQ multiplex PCR. This sample has roughly 300,000 clones; about 88% occur once, and the top ten carry roughly 10%. The sample was peripheral blood, taken in a trial of Ad26.COV2.S vaccine versus placebo. The receptor set was obtained from a person between 18 and 59 years old who received the Ad26.COV2.S COVID-19 vaccine or a placebo. Both conserved end residues are trimmed from each CDR3.

v_call	j_call	cdr3_aa
TRBV7-2	TRBJ1-4	ASSLGGFEKLF
TRBV28	TRBJ2-7	ASSQSRYLREQY
TRBV7-9	TRBJ2-3	ASTIGGGFADTQY
TRBV4-3	TRBJ1-6	ASSQGTGSPLH
TRBV6-2/TRBV6-3	TRBJ1-5	ASSYLLGQGEGQPQH
TRBV19	TRBJ1-2	ASSLWTGAHFYGYT
TRBV3-1/TRBV3-2	TRBJ2-3	ASSFSADTQY
TRBV7-9	TRBJ1-1	ASSTQGQVNTEAF
TRBV4-1	TRBJ2-3	ASSQDWAGAVADTQY
TRBV9	TRBJ2-3	ASSNTRTDTQY
TRBV7-9	TRBJ1-3	ASSLGGGDSGNTIY
TRBV24-1	TRBJ2-3	ATSDRDILGTDTQY
TRBV7-2	TRBJ1-1	ASTRRNDGDTEAF
TRBV6-2/TRBV6-3	TRBJ1-2	ASSRPRGGDYGYT
TRBV2	TRBJ1-4	ASSERSGRTNEKLF
TRBV7-2	TRBJ1-3	ASSLVLGGEGNTIY
TRBV3-1/TRBV3-2	TRBJ2-3	ASSHFAVSAALAGDFTDTQY
TRBV24-1	TRBJ2-3	ATSDLTSIGTDTQY
TRBV19	TRBJ2-2	ASSIQGSTGELF
TRBV2	TRBJ1-3	ASTQGNRGNTIY
TRBV9	TRBJ2-1	ASSVGGMYNEQF
TRBV7-9	TRBJ2-3	ASSSTVDRGDPNTQY
TRBV7-2	TRBJ2-5	ASRTSESQY
TRBV12-3/TRBV12-4	TRBJ1-2	ASSLGQGYGYT
TRBV28	TRBJ1-5	ASRQIRGQPQH
TRBV5-4	TRBJ2-1	ASSPGGTQDEQF
TRBV27	TRBJ2-6	ASSRTGANVLT
TRBV27	TRBJ2-1	ASRGGTVWSNEQF
TRBV25-1	TRBJ2-7	ASSEGPLYEQY
TRBV3-1/TRBV3-2	TRBJ2-7	ASSLPGTGKIEQY
TRBV27	TRBJ2-1	ASRKEAGQAYNEQF
TRBV3-1/TRBV3-2	TRBJ2-7	ASSQDGSTEQY
TRBV19	TRBJ2-7	ASSARQGNLYEQY